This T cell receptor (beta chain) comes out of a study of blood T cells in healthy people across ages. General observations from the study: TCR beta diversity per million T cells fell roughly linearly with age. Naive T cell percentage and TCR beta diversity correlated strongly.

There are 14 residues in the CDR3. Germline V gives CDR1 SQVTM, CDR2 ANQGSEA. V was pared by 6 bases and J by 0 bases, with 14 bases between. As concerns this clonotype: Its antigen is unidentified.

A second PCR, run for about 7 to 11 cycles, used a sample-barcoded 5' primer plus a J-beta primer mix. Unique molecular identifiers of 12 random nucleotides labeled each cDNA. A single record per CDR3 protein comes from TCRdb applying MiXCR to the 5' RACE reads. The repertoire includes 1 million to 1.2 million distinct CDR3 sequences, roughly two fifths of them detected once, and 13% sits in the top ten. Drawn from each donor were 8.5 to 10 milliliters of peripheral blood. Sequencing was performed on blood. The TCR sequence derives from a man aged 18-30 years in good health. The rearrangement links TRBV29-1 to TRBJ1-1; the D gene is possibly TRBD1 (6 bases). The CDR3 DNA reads TGCAGCGTGGGCCCGGACAGCATGAACACTGAAGCTTTCTTT. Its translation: CSVGPDSMNTEAFF.